The 9 T cell receptor beta chains below come from one sample, sequenced in a study of brain T cells in children with intractable seizures. Time point denoted: blood from clinic visit 5 months post-surgery; TSC patient then seizure free. TCRdb's table, derived via immunoSEQ multiplex PCR, lists solely in-frame clones and lacks some. The table has hundreds of thousands of clones, about 93% seen once; the top ten hold 5.7%. This sample comprised peripheral blood, obtained more than 4 months after surgery. The receptors come from a boy less than two years old with tuberous sclerosis and intractable seizures.

The genes are TRBV7-9 and TRBJ2-1; 11 positions agree with TRBD2. With 0 bases clipped from V and 8 bases from J, the junction kept 3 bases outside the gene matches. In germline, CDR1 is SEHNR, CDR2 FQNEAQ (reference sequence). This CDR3 region has 15 residues. As DNA, the CDR3 is TGTGCCAGCAGCTTAGCGGGACTAGCGGTGTATGAGCAGTTCTTC. This translates into CASSLAGLAVYEQFF. The complete variable domain, with remaining parts taken from reference TRBV7-9 and TRBJ2-1, reads DTGVSQNPRHKITKRGQNVTFRCDPISEHNRLYWYRQTLGQGPEFLTYFQNEAQLEKSRLLSDRFSAERPKGSFSTLEIQRTEQGDSAMYLCASSLAGLAVYEQFFGPGTRLTVL.

The rearrangement joins TRBV19 to TRBJ1-2, with a tentative D call TRBD1 (6 bases). V was pared by 1 base and J by 7 bases, with 10 bases between. The CDR3 covers 13 residues. Germline V gives CDR1 LNHDA, CDR2 SQIVND (reference sequence). DNA of the CDR3: TGTGCCAGTAGTATAGGACAGGTGACTGGCTACACCTTC. This gives the protein CASSIGQVTGYTF.

The chain joins TRBV7-3 to TRBJ2-1; perhaps TRBD2 as D (6 bases). Trimming removed 2 bases from V and 4 bases from J, with 9 bases in between. Germline lookup yields CDR1 SGHTA and CDR2 FQGTGA. This CDR3 contains 14 residues. For the CDR3, the DNA is TGTGCCAGCAGCTTATGGGCGGGGTACAATGAGCAGTTCTTC. This gives the protein CASSLWAGYNEQFF.

This clone occurred once. This chain connects TRBV29-1 to TRBJ2-7; D might be TRBD2 (6 bases). Germline CDR1 is SQVTM and CDR2 is ANQGSEA. The CDR3 is 13 amino acids. Trimming took off 3 bases at V and 4 bases at J, with 13 bases between the two ends. In DNA form, the CDR3 reads TGCAGCGTTGAGGGGACTGACGGTTACGAGCAGTACTTC. Protein sequence: CSVEGTDGYEQYF.

The V call is TRBV10-3, the J call TRBJ1-3; TRBD1 is a possible D gene (5 bases). The CDR3 contains 16 residues. Germline CDR1 and CDR2: ENHRY and SYGVKD. V lost 0 bases, J lost 4 bases, and 13 bases lay in between. The CDR3, as DNA: TGTGCCATCAGTGAGTCGGCCGACAGCCTGGGAAACACCATATATTTT. This sequence encodes CAISESADSLGNTIYF.

This chain joins TRBV27 and TRBJ1-5; D call uncertain. CDR1 is MNHEY and CDR2 is SMNVEV in the germline V gene (reference sequence). The CDR3 is 14 residues long. V was clipped by 7 bases and J by 5 bases, with 15 bases between them. In DNA form, the CDR3 reads TGTGCCAGCAAGCTTCCAGGCTGGGATCAGCCCCAGCATTTT. It encodes CASKLPGWDQPQHF.

This sequence joins TRBV18 and TRBJ2-7, with 7 bases lining up with TRBD2. The V gene's germline CDR1 is KGHSH and CDR2 LQKENI. The CDR3 length is 14 residues. V lost 2 bases and J lost 3; bases outside the gene matches: 4. The CDR3 DNA sequence: TGTGCCAGCTCACCAGGGGAGGGCGTCTACGAGCAGTACTTC. Translation gives CASSPGEGVYEQYF.

V gene TRBV7-9 combines with J gene TRBJ2-5, with a weak D call TRBD1 (5 bases). Trimming left V 5 bases short and J 2 bases short, with 12 bases between. Per the germline V gene, CDR1 is SEHNR and CDR2 is FQNEAQ (reference sequence). The CDR3 consists of 14 residues. The CDR3 region is CASSHRTEQETQYF. As DNA, the CDR3 is TGTGCCAGCAGCCACAGGACGGAACAAGAGACCCAGTACTTC. The full variable domain, completed using reference TRBV7-9 and TRBJ2-5, is DTGVSQNPRHKITKRGQNVTFRCDPISEHNRLYWYRQTLGQGPEFLTYFQNEAQLEKSRLLSDRFSAERPKGSFSTLEIQRTEQGDSAMYLCASSHRTEQETQYFGPGTRLLVL.

The chain uses TRBV6-2 or TRBV6-3 and TRBJ2-3, with 7 nucleotides matching TRBD2. The CDR3 consists of 15 residues. Germline V gene data show CDR1 as MNHEY and CDR2 as SVGEGT. Trimming removed 2 bases from V and 2 bases from J; junction bases left unmatched: 4. DNA of the CDR3: TGTGCCAGCAGTTACAGAGCGGGACTCACAGATACGCAGTATTTT. This translates into CASSYRAGLTDTQYF.